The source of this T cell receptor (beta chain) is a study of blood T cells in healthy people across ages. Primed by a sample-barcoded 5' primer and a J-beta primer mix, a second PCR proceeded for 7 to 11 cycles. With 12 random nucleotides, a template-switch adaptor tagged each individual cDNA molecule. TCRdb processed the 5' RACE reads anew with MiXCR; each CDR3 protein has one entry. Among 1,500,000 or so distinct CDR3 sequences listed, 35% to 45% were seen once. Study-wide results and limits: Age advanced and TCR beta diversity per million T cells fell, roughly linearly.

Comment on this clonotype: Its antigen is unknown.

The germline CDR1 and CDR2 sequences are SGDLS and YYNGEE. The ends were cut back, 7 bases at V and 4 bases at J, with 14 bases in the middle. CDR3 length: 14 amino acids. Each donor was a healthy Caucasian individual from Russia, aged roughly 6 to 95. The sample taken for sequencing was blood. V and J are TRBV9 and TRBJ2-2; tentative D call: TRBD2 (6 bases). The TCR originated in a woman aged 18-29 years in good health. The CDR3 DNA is TGTGCCAGCGAGGCCTACGGGGGCACCGGGGAGCTGTTTTTT. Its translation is CASEAYGGTGELFF.